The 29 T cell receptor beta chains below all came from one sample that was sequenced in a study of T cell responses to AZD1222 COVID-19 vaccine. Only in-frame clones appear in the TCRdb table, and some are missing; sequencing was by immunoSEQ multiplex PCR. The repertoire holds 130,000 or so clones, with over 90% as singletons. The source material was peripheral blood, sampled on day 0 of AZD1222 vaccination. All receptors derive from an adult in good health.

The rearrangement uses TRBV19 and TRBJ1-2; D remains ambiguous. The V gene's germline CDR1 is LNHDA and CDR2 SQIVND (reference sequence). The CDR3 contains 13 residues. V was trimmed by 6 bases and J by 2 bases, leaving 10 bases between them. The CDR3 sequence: CASSKGLNYGYTF. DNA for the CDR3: TGTGCCAGTAGCAAAGGGTTAAACTATGGCTACACCTTC.

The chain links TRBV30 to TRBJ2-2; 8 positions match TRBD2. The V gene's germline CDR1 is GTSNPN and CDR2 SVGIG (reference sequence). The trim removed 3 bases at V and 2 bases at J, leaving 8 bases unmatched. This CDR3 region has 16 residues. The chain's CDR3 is CAWRMTGTRNTGELFF. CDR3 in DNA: TGTGCCTGGAGGATGACCGGGACTAGAAACACCGGGGAGCTGTTTTTT.

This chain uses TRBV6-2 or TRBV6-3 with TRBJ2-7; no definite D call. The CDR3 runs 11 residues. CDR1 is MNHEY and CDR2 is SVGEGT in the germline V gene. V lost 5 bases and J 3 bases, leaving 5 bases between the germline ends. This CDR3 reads CASSGDYEQYF. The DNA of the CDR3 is TGTGCCAGCAGTGGAGACTACGAGCAGTACTTC.

DNA of the CDR3: TGCGCCAGCAGCCAAGGCCGGGGAAACTACGAGCAGTACTTC. This sequence encodes CASSQGRGNYEQYF. This chain links TRBV4-3 with TRBJ2-7, with a possible D match to TRBD2 (5 bases). Per germline, CDR1 LGHNA and CDR2 YSLEER. V lost 1 base and J lost 3, with 10 bases in between. The CDR3 length is 14 residues.

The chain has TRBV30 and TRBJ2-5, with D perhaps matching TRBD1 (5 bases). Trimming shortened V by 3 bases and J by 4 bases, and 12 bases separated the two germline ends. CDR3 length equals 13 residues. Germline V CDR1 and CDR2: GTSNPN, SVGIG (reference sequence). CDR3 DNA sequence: TGTGCCTGGAGCCAACAGGAACGAGAGACCCAGTACTTC. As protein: CAWSQQERETQYF.

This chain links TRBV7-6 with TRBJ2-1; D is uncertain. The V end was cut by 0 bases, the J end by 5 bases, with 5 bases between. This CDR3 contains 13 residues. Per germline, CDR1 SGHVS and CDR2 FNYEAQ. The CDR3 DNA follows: TGTGCCAGCAGCTTAGCACTCGACAATGAGCAGTTCTTC. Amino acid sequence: CASSLALDNEQFF.

In DNA form, the CDR3 reads TGTGCCAGTAGTATAGATACAGGGGGCGGGGAGCTGTTTTTT. Translated, it gives CASSIDTGGGELFF. The rearrangement joins TRBV19 to TRBJ2-2, with 8 bases aligning to TRBD1. Germline-derived CDR1 and CDR2 are LNHDA and SQIVND (reference sequence). Trimming at V came to 0 bases and at J to 7 bases, leaving 1 base not matched to a gene. The CDR3 has 14 amino acids.

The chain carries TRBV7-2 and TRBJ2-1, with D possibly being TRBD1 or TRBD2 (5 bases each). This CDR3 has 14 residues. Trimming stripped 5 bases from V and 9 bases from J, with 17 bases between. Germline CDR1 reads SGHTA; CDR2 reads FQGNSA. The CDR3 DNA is TGTGCCAGCAGCGGGACCAGGCTCGCCGGTGAGCAGTTCTTC. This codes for CASSGTRLAGEQFF.

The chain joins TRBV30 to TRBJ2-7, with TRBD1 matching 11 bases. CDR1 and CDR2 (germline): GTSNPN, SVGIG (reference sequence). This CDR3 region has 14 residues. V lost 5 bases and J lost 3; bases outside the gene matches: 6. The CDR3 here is CAWAGTGGFYEQYF. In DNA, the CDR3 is TGTGCCTGGGCCGGGACAGGGGGTTTCTACGAGCAGTACTTC.

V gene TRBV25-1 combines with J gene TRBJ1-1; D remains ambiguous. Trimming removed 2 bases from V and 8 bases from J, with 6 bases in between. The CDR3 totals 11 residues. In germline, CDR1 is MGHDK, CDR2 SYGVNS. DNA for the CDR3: TGTGCCAGCAGTGAAGGGATAGAAGCTTTCTTT. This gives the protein CASSEGIEAFF.

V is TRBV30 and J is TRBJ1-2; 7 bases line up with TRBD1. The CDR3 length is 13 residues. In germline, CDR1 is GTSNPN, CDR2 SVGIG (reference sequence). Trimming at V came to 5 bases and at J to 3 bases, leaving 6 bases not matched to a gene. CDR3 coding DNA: TGTGCCTGGGCCGGGACAGTGGACTATGGCTACACCTTC. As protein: CAWAGTVDYGYTF.

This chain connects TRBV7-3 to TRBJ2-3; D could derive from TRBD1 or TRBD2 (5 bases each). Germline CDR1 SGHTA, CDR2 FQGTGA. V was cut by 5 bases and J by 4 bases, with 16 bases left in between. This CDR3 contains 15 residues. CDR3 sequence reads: CASSPFGGFSDTQYF. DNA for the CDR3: TGTGCCAGCAGCCCCTTTGGGGGTTTCTCAGATACGCAGTATTTT.

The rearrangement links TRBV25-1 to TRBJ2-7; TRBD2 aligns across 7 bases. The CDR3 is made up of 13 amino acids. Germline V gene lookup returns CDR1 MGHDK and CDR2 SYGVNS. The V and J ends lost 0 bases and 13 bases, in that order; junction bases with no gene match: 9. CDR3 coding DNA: TGTGCCAGCAGTGAATATGGACTAGAAACGGAATACTTC. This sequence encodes CASSEYGLETEYF.

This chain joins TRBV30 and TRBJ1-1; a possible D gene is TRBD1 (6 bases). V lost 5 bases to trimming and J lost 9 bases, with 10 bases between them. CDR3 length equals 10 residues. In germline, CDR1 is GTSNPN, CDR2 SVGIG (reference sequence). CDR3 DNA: TGTGCCTGGTTGACAGGAAAAGCTTTCTTT. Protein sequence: CAWLTGKAFF.

DNA of the CDR3: TGTGCCAGCAGCTTAGTCATTTACCAAGAGACCCAGTACTTC. The encoded protein is CASSLVIYQETQYF. The chain employs TRBV7-2 and TRBJ2-5; no reliable D call. The V gene's germline CDR1 is SGHTA and CDR2 FQGNSA. Trimming pared 1 base from V and 0 bases from J, leaving 6 bases between. The CDR3 covers 14 residues.

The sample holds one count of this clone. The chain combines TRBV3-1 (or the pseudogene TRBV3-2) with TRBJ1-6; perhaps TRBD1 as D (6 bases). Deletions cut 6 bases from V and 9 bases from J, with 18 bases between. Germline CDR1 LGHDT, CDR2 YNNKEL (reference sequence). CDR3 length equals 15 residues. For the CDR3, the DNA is TGTGCCAGCAGACATGGCCCAGGGGTTGTTTCACCCCTCCACTTT. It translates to CASRHGPGVVSPLHF.

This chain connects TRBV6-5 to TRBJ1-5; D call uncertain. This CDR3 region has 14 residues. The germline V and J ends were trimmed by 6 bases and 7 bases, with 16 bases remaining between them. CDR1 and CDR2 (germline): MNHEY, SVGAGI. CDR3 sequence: CASSKKFGYQPQHF. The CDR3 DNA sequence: TGTGCCAGCAGCAAGAAGTTTGGGTACCAGCCCCAGCATTTT.

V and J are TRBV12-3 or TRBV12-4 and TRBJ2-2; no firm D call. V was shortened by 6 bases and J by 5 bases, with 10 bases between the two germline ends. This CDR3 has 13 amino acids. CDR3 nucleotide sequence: TGTGCCAGCAGACAGACTGTGACCGGGGAGCTGTTTTTT. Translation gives CASRQTVTGELFF.

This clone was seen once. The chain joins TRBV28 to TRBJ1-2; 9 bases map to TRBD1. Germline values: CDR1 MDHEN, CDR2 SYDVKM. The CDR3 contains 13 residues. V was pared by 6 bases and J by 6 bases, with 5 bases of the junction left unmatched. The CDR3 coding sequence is TGTGCCAGCAGCTCGGACAGGGGAAATGGCTACACCTTC. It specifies CASSSDRGNGYTF.

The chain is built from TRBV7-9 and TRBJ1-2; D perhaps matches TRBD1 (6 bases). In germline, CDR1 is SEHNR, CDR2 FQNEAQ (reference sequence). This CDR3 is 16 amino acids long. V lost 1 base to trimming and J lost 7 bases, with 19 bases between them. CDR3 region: CASSLEGTSRVVGYTF. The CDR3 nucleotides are TGTGCCAGCAGCTTAGAAGGGACATCACGTGTGGTTGGCTACACCTTC.

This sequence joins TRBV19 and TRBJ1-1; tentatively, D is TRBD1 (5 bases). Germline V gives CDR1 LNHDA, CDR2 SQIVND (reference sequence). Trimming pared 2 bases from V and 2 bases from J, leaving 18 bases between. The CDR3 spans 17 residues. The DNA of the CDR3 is TGTGCCAGTAGTATATGGGACGCGGCAGGCGGCAACACTGAAGCTTTCTTT. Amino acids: CASSIWDAAGGNTEAFF.

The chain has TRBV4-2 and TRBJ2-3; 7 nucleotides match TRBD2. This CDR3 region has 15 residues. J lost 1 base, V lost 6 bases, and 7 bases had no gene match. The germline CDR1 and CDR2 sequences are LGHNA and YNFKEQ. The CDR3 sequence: CASSPGLGGTDTQYF. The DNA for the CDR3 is TGTGCCAGCAGTCCTGGACTAGGGGGCACAGATACGCAGTATTTT.

The CDR3 DNA is TGCGCCAGCAGCCAAGATCAGGGTAGTCCTTATGGCTACACCTTC. It is translated as CASSQDQGSPYGYTF. This chain connects TRBV4-3 to TRBJ1-2; weak D call: TRBD1 (5 bases). Trimming took 0 bases from V and 5 from J, leaving 13 bases between them. Per germline, CDR1 LGHNA and CDR2 YSLEER. The CDR3 is 15 residues long.

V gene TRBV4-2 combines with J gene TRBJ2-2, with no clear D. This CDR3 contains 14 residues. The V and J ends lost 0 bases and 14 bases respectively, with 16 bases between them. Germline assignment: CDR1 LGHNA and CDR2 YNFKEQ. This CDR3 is CASSQDSWGLILFF. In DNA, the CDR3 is TGTGCCAGCAGCCAAGATTCATGGGGTCTTATTCTGTTTTTT.

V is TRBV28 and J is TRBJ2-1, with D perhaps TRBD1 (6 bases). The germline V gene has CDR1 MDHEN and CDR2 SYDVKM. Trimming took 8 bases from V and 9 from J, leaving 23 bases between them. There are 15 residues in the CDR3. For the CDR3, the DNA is TGTGCCAGCCTCAGTTGGGGGCAGGGAACCGGTGAGCAGTTCTTC. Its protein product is CASLSWGQGTGEQFF.

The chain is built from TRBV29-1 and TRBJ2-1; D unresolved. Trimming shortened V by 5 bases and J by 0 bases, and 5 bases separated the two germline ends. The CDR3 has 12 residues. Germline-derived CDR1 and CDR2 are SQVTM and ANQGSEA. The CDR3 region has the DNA TGCAGCGTTAAATACTCCTACAATGAGCAGTTCTTC. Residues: CSVKYSYNEQFF.

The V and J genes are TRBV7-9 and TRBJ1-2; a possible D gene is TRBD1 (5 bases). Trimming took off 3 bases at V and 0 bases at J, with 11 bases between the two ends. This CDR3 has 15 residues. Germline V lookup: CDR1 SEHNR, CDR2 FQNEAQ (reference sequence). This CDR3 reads CASSFFGGTNYGYTF. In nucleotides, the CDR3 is TGTGCCAGCAGCTTCTTCGGGGGGACTAACTATGGCTACACCTTC.

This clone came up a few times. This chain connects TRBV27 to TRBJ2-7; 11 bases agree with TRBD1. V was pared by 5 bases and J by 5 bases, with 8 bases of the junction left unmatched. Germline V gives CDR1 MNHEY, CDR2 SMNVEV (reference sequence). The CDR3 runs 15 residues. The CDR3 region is CASSPGTGGRNEQYF. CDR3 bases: TGTGCCAGCAGTCCTGGGACAGGGGGGAGGAACGAGCAGTACTTC.

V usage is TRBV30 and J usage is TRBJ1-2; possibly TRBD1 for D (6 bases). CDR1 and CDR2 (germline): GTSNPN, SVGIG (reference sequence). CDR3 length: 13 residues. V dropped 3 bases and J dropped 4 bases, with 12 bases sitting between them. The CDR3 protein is CAWRGAAGYGYTF. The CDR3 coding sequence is TGTGCCTGGAGGGGGGCAGCGGGCTATGGCTACACCTTC.